The TCR beta chain under discussion was sequenced for a study of CD8 T cells in ankylosing spondylitis. Findings of the study overall: Seemingly characteristic of ankylosing spondylitis blood was a TCR beta motif consisting of eight highly homologous variants. Significantly higher representation of disease-linked clones was reported for matched ankylosing spondylitis synovial fluid.

5'-RACE, quantitative and with molecular barcodes, yielded the TCR beta libraries. TCRdb re-analysed the 5' RACE reads in MiXCR, keeping a single row per CDR3 protein. The top ten clones hold 9% to 15% of a sample with around 130,000 distinct CDR3 sequences, around 7% of them seen once. At least ten counts were recorded for this clonotype. Its antigen is not known. The germline CDR1 and CDR2 sequences are SGHTA and FQGNSA. V lost 2 bases, J lost 6 bases, and 10 bases stayed unmatched. CDR3 length: 17 amino acids. The sequenced sample consisted of blood, either unsorted or a sorted T cell fraction (not recorded which). The rearrangement links TRBV7-2 to TRBJ2-5; 12 nucleotides agree with TRBD2. The sequence came from a male donor with ankylosing spondylitis or in good health (not recorded which). DNA of the CDR3: TGTGCCAGCAGCTTATCGGTGACTAGCGGGAGTCTAAAGACCCAGTACTTC. Translation gives CASSLSVTSGSLKTQYF.